The T cell receptor (beta chain) under discussion was sequenced for a study of regulatory T cells in long-lasting Graves disease. General study findings and limits: TCR diversity was lower in persistent Graves' patients (versus newly diagnosed ones).

This clonotype has ten or more counts. Its antigen is still unknown. Time point specified: persistent/refractory GD, antithyroid drugs over 5 years with positive TRAb. The TCR library was prepared using RNA isolated from PBMCs. Patient provenance is recorded as an endocrinology department in Xi'an, China. The germline gives CDR1 SQVTM, CDR2 ANQGSEA. The CDR3 spans 12 residues. V was clipped by 6 bases and J by 2 bases, with 10 bases between them. Building the TCR beta libraries relied on iRepertoire HTBI primers, and CDR3 regions underwent Arm-PCR. TCRdb itself ran the multiplex PCR reads through MiXCR, one entry per CDR3 protein. The sample lists about half a million distinct CDR3 sequences, around a fifth occurring once.

The TCR originated in a female donor with Graves disease. The starting material was peripheral blood mononuclear cells (PBMCs), obtained when the disease was refractory, from a patient treated with antithyroid drugs. J is TRBJ1-2 and V is TRBV29-1; D may be TRBD1 (5 bases). In nucleotides, the CDR3 is TGCAGCGTAGGGACGGGGAACTATGGCTACACCTTC. Translation: CSVGTGNYGYTF.